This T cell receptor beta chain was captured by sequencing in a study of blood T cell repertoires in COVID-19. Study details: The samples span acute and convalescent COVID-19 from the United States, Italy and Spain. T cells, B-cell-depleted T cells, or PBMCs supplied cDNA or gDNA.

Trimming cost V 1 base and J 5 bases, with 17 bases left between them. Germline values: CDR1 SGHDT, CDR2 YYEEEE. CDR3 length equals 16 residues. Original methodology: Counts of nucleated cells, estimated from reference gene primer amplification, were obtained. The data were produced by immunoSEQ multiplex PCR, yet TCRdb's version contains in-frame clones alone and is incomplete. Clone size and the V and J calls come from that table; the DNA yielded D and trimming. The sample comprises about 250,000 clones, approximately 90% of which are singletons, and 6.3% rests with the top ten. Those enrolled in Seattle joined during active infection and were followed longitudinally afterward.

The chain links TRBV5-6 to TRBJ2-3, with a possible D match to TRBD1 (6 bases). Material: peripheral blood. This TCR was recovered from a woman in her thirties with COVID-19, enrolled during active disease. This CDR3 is CASSLWLAGAGDTQYF. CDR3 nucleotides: TGTGCCAGCAGCTTGTGGTTGGCAGGGGCTGGAGATACGCAGTATTTT.